This TCR beta chain was captured by sequencing in a study of shared clonotypes between healthy human individuals. Across the whole study: The cohort had two women and three men, ages 18 to 49.

Positively selected for CCR7, the CD45RO-negative cells used as naive CD8 cells excluded terminally differentiated effector memory CD45RA+ cells. Whole-study results and caveats: Relative to their counterparts shared across all four donors, non-shared clonotypes exhibited diminished generation probabilities.

TCRdb's table, derived via immunoSEQ multiplex PCR, lists solely in-frame clones and lacks some. The data contain approximately 1.9 million clones, approximately 92% of them singletons. On this clone: Its target is unknown.

The specimen sequenced was naive CD8+ T cells from PBMCs. The TCR sequence derives from a man younger than 30 in good health. Some clones in this sample may be carry-over from other donors' samples.

The CDR3 region is CASSHESGANVLTF. Here the CDR3 DNA reads TGTGCCAGTAGCCACGAGTCTGGGGCCAACGTCCTGACTTTC. The J gene is TRBJ2-6, the V gene TRBV19; D ambiguous. Germline-derived CDR1 and CDR2 are LNHDA and SQIVND (reference sequence). V was cut by 6 bases and J by 1 base, with 7 bases left in between. This CDR3 is 14 amino acids long.